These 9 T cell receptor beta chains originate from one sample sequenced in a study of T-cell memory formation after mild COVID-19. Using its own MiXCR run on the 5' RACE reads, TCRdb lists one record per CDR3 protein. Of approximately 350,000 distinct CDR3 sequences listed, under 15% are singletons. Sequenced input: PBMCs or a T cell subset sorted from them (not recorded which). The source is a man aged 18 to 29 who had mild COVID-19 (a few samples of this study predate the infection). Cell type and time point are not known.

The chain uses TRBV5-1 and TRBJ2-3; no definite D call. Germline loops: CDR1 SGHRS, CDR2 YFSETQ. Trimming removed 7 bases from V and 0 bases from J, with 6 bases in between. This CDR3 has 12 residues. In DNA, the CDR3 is TGCGCCAGCTGGGCCAGCACAGATACGCAGTATTTT. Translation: CASWASTDTQYF.

The CDR3 DNA reads as TGTGCCAGCCACCCGCCCTACGAGCAGTACGTC. Translated: CASHPPYEQYV. This chain links TRBV2 with TRBJ2-7; D remains ambiguous. Per germline, CDR1 SNHLY and CDR2 FYNNEI. CDR3 length: 11 amino acids. The V gene lost 8 bases and the J gene lost 2 bases, with 7 bases spanning the gap.

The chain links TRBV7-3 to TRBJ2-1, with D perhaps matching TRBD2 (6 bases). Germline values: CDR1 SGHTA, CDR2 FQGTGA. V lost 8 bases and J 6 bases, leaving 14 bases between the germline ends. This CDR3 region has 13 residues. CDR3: CASGERARNEQFF. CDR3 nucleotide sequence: TGTGCCAGCGGCGAGCGGGCACGCAATGAGCAGTTCTTC.

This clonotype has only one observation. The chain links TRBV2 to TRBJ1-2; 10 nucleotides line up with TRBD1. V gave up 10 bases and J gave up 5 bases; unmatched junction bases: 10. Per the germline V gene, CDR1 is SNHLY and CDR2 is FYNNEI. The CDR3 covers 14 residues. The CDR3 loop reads CATERDRGGYGYTF. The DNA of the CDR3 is TGTGCCACGGAAAGGGACAGGGGAGGGTATGGCTACACCTTC.

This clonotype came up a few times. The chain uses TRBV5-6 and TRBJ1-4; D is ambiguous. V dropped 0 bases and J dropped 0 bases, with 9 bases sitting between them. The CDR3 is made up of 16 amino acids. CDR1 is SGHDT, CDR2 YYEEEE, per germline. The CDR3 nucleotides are TGTGCCAGCAGCTTGGTCTCCGGGCCAACTAATGAAAAACTGTTTTTT. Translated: CASSLVSGPTNEKLFF. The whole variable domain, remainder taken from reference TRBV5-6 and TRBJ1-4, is DAGVTQSPTHLIKTRGQQVTLRCSPKSGHDTVSWYQQALGQGPQFIFQYYEEEERQRGNFPDRFSGHQFPNYSSELNVNALLLGDSALYLCASSLVSGPTNEKLFFGSGTQLSVL.

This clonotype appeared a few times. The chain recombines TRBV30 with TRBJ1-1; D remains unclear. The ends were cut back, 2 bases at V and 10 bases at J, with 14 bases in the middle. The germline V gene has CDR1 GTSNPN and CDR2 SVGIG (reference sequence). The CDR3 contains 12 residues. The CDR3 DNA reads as TGTGCCTGGAGTCCCAACGTCCTCGGAGCTTTCTTT. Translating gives CAWSPNVLGAFF.

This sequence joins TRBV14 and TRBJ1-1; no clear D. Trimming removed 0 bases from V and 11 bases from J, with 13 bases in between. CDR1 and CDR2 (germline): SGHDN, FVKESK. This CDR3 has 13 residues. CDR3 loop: CASSQDRQSMAFF. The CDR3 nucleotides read TGTGCCAGCAGCCAAGATCGGCAGTCTATGGCTTTCTTT.

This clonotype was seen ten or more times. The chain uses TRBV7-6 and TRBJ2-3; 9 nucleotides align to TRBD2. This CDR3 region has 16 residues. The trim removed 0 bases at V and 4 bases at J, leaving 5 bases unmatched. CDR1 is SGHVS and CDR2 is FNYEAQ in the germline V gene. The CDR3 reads CASSLAGAGGSDTQYF. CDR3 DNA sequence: TGTGCCAGCAGCTTAGCTGGCGCGGGGGGGTCAGATACGCAGTATTTT.

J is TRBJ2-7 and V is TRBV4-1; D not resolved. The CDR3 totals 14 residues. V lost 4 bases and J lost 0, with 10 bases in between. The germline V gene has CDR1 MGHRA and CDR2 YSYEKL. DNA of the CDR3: TGCGCCAGCAGCCGTGGGGAAAGCTCCTACGAGCAGTACTTC. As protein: CASSRGESSYEQYF.